The rows below give T cell receptor beta chains drawn from one sample of a study of cytomegalovirus exposure and HLA in healthy donors. TCRdb's copy holds only in-frame clones and misses some; the assay was immunoSEQ multiplex PCR. The sample records approximately 160,000 clones, around four fifths being singletons. Sequencing used PBMCs. The receptors were sampled from a girl aged 2 to 10 in good health and CMV-seropositive. Each CDR3 is given with its conserved first and last residue. The order of the fields is J gene, clone size, V gene, D gene, CDR3 protein, CDR3 DNA. The D gene is left open where the match is weak. A clone size is listed for some rows: how often the clone was seen (once, few, many), or a class if it is expanded.

J gene: TRBJ1-2
clone size: once
V gene: TRBV5-1
D gene: TRBD1
CDR3 protein: CATPVERGPKVYGYTF
CDR3 DNA: TGCGCCACCCCTGTAGAAAGGGGGCCCAAGGTTTATGGCTACACCTTC

J gene: TRBJ2-2
clone size: -
V gene: TRBV30
D gene: TRBD1
CDR3 protein: CAWGPGQGAAGELFF
CDR3 DNA: TGTGCCTGGGGACCGGGACAGGGGGCAGCCGGGGAGCTGTTTTTT

J gene: TRBJ1-2
clone size: -
V gene: TRBV6-1
D gene: TRBD1
CDR3 protein: CASSDIQGPLHGYTF
CDR3 DNA: TGTGCCAGCAGTGATATACAGGGGCCGCTCCATGGCTACACCTTC

J gene: TRBJ2-3
clone size: -
V gene: TRBV28
D gene: -
CDR3 protein: CASGLAYTDTQYF
CDR3 DNA: TGTGCCAGCGGCTTAGCTTACACAGATACGCAGTATTTT

J gene: TRBJ1-1
clone size: -
V gene: TRBV30
D gene: -
CDR3 protein: CAWRGGGTEAFF
CDR3 DNA: TGTGCCTGGAGGGGGGGAGGGACTGAAGCTTTCTTT

J gene: TRBJ2-1
clone size: -
V gene: TRBV6-6
D gene: -
CDR3 protein: CASSYSTTFNEQFF
CDR3 DNA: TGTGCCAGCAGTTACTCGACTACTTTCAATGAGCAGTTCTTC

J gene: TRBJ1-2
clone size: few
V gene: TRBV5-1
D gene: TRBD1
CDR3 protein: CASSITGAGYGYTF
CDR3 DNA: TGCGCCAGCAGCATTACAGGGGCCGGGTATGGCTACACCTTC

J gene: TRBJ1-1
clone size: once
V gene: TRBV7-3
D gene: -
CDR3 protein: CASSLFYGRENTEAFF
CDR3 DNA: TGTGCCAGCAGCTTATTCTACGGCAGGGAGAACACTGAAGCTTTCTTT

J gene: TRBJ2-1
clone size: -
V gene: TRBV15
D gene: -
CDR3 protein: CATSRDGSGYNEQFF
CDR3 DNA: TGTGCCACCAGCAGAGATGGGAGCGGGTACAATGAGCAGTTCTTC

J gene: TRBJ2-1
clone size: -
V gene: TRBV5-6
D gene: -
CDR3 protein: CASSLLYNEQFF
CDR3 DNA: TGTGCCAGCAGCTTGTTATACAATGAGCAGTTCTTC

J gene: TRBJ1-2
clone size: -
V gene: TRBV6-6
D gene: TRBD1
CDR3 protein: CASSAGTGSGYTF
CDR3 DNA: TGTGCCAGCAGTGCTGGGACAGGGAGCGGCTACACCTTC

J gene: TRBJ1-2
clone size: -
V gene: TRBV13
D gene: TRBD1
CDR3 protein: CASSLVGQGDYGYTF
CDR3 DNA: TGTGCCAGCAGCTTAGTCGGACAGGGTGATTATGGCTACACCTTC

J gene: TRBJ1-5
clone size: few
V gene: TRBV2
D gene: -
CDR3 protein: CASSRDRSSNQPQHF
CDR3 DNA: TGTGCCAGCAGCCGTGACAGGTCTAGCAATCAGCCCCAGCATTTT

J gene: TRBJ2-4
clone size: -
V gene: TRBV7-9
D gene: -
CDR3 protein: CATQQGAKNIQYF
CDR3 DNA: TGTGCCACCCAACAGGGAGCCAAAAACATTCAGTACTTC

J gene: TRBJ1-5
clone size: -
V gene: TRBV6-1
D gene: -
CDR3 protein: CASSEWRPDNQPQHF
CDR3 DNA: TGTGCCAGCAGTGAATGGCGGCCCGATAATCAGCCCCAGCATTTT

J gene: TRBJ2-2
clone size: -
V gene: TRBV10-3
D gene: TRBD1
CDR3 protein: CAISMDRGDTGELFF
CDR3 DNA: TGTGCCATCAGCATGGACAGGGGAGACACCGGGGAGCTGTTTTTT

J gene: TRBJ2-3
clone size: -
V gene: TRBV10-1
D gene: -
CDR3 protein: CASSEGQLTDTQYF
CDR3 DNA: TGCGCCAGCTCGGAGGGACAGTTGACAGATACGCAGTATTTT

J gene: TRBJ1-4
clone size: -
V gene: TRBV2
D gene: -
CDR3 protein: CAVRVDQKLFF
CDR3 DNA: TGTGCCGTCCGAGTCGATCAAAAACTGTTTTTT

J gene: TRBJ2-5
clone size: -
V gene: TRBV13
D gene: -
CDR3 protein: CASSLADGGWGDQETQYF
CDR3 DNA: TGTGCCAGCAGCTTAGCGGACGGAGGTTGGGGGGACCAAGAGACCCAGTACTTC

J gene: TRBJ2-5
clone size: -
V gene: TRBV2
D gene: TRBD2
CDR3 protein: CASRKGTSQETQYF
CDR3 DNA: TGTGCCAGCAGAAAAGGGACTAGCCAAGAGACCCAGTACTTC